This is a list of T cell receptor beta chains from one sample in a study of T cell repertoires in cytomegalovirus infection. Antigens for these TCRs are unknown. Using its own MiXCR run on the reads, TCRdb lists one record per CDR3 protein. The sample carries a few hundred thousand distinct CDR3 sequences, under 45% recorded once. The sequencing here drew on cultured PBMCs, taken from culture after CMV antigen stimulation. The receptor set was obtained from a human donor in good health (CMV status not recorded). Some clones in this sample may be carry-over from other donors' samples. Both conserved end residues are trimmed from each CDR3.

V gene,CDR3 protein
TRBV11-3,ASSPGTEPYQETQY
TRBV7-2,ASSLWGLTNEQY
TRBV4-1,ASSRRWEGPEQY
TRBV12-3/TRBV12-4,ASSDRSQETQY
TRBV20-1,ITRETNEKLF
TRBV7-8,ASSRLLRRDRRGQPQH
TRBV6-2/TRBV6-3,ASRLGVASYEQY
TRBV7-9,ASSLPGGRQETQY
TRBV12-3/TRBV12-4,ASSFAQETQY
TRBV7-2,ASSLVSTEPTYNEQF
TRBV4-3,ASSQDPQAAGWNTIY
TRBV6-1,ASRRRQGAEKLF
TRBV20-1,SAISSLGNEAF
TRBV6-1,ASRTPAAYGYT
TRBV27,ASSPRLAGGLGPTYEQY
TRBV7-2,ASSLGGTSGGRSSYEQY
TRBV6-2/TRBV6-3,ASSYGRYSYEQY
TRBV7-2,ASSLVPGTGIYYEQY
TRBV7-6,ASSPYQGYSGNTIY
TRBV6-5,ASSLGRGSTDTQY
TRBV6-2/TRBV6-3,ASSYDPGETQY
TRBV28,ASTPGQGKNQPQH
TRBV7-2,ASSLFLGENYEQY
TRBV6-5,ASHRWNSYEQY
TRBV7-2,ASSSKRTARSYNSPLH
TRBV27,ASSLDRNPYYEQY
TRBV6-5,ASSYSGAGRSYNSPLH
TRBV7-2,ASSLEGAVRAF
TRBV5-6,ASSGGTGFAGELF
TRBV6-1,ASGLAGVNEQF
TRBV7-2,ASSFASGGGNEQF
TRBV3-1,ASSQELYGKLNTEAF
TRBV7-8,ASRPDRGSTEAF
TRBV28,ASRQSLVNYGYT
TRBV4-1,ASSQVAQPGTEAF
TRBV12-3/TRBV12-4,ASSQGWYTEAF
TRBV7-2,VSSGSGGDYGYT
TRBV28,ASSFAGAQPQH
TRBV15,ATSKRDPTYNEQF
TRBV6-8,ASSYGGSRKTQY
TRBV2,ASSGPRLD